The rows below give T cell receptor beta chains drawn from one sample of a study of shared clonotypes between healthy human individuals. Measured with immunoSEQ multiplex PCR; TCRdb has only the in-frame clones, and not every one. In the table there are more than 400,000 clones, more than 65% of which are singletons. The material sequenced was PBMCs. These TCRs come from a woman aged 40 to 49 in good health. Some clones in this sample may be carry-over from other donors' samples. Each CDR3 is given with its conserved first and last residue. D genes are given only for firm matches. Size is omitted from some rows. Given values are once, few, many or a class for expanded clones.

-	TRBV5-4	TRBD1	TRBJ2-7	14	TGTGCCAGCAGCTCCGGGACAGGGAGGCACGAGCAGTACTTC	CASSSGTGRHEQYF
-	TRBV5-1	-	TRBJ2-1	14	TGCGCCAGCAGCTCCGGGACTTCCTACAATGAGCAGTTCTTC	CASSSGTSYNEQFF
-	TRBV7-9	TRBD1	TRBJ2-7	15	TGTGCCAGCAGCCCCCCATGGGACAGGGTACACGAGCAGTACTTC	CASSPPWDRVHEQYF
-	TRBV5-1	-	TRBJ1-2	15	TGCGCCAGCAGCTTGGTGGTACCAAACTACTATGGCTACACCTTC	CASSLVVPNYYGYTF
-	TRBV6-1	-	TRBJ1-1	13	TGTGCCAGCAGCCTCGACCGTCAGGCAGTGGCTTTCTTT	CASSLDRQAVAFF
few	TRBV7-2	-	TRBJ1-1	14	TGTGCCAGCAGCGTGGGACCGGGGAACACTGAAGCTTTCTTT	CASSVGPGNTEAFF
-	TRBV7-2	-	TRBJ2-5	11	TGTGCCAGCAGCTTAGTAGGGACCCAGTACTTC	CASSLVGTQYF
-	TRBV5-1	TRBD2	TRBJ2-7	14	TGCGCCAGCACCAAGACTAGCGGGAGCTACGAGCAGTACTTC	CASTKTSGSYEQYF
once	TRBV27	-	TRBJ2-5	13	TGTGCCAGGAAAATCTCGTACCAAGAGACCCAGTACTTC	CARKISYQETQYF
-	TRBV10-3	TRBD2	TRBJ2-7	12	TGTGCCACCCGGACTAGCTCCTACGAGCAGTACTTC	CATRTSSYEQYF
-	TRBV28	-	TRBJ2-5	14	TGTGCCAGCAGGAGGGCTAGCTTACAAGAGACCCAGTACTTC	CASRRASLQETQYF
-	TRBV6-1	-	TRBJ1-1	14	TGTGCCAGCAGTGCCTTGGATATCGACACTGAAGCTTTCTTT	CASSALDIDTEAFF
once	TRBV7-9	-	TRBJ2-1	15	TGTGCCAGCAGCTTAGTGGTGGGTTCAATCAATGAGCAGTTCTTC	CASSLVVGSINEQFF
-	TRBV19	-	TRBJ1-4	17	TGTGCCAGTAGTATAGCGGGGCGTTCGGCAACTAATGAAAAACTGTTTTTT	CASSIAGRSATNEKLFF
-	TRBV4-2	-	TRBJ2-3	14	TGTGCCAGCAGCCAAGAGCCCAGCCGAGTTACGCAGTATTTT	CASSQEPSRVTQYF
-	TRBV2	TRBD2	TRBJ2-1	15	TGTGCCACCGCTCGACTAGCGGGAGTATATAATGAGCAGTTCTTC	CATARLAGVYNEQFF
-	TRBV5-1	-	TRBJ2-5	13	TGCGCCAGCAGCTATGCGGGGCAAGAGACCCAGTACTTC	CASSYAGQETQYF
-	TRBV6-6	TRBD1	TRBJ2-3	14	TGTGCCAGCAGCCCCGGGACAGGGCACTATTTGGAGTATTTT	CASSPGTGHYLEYF
-	TRBV7-2	-	TRBJ1-2	11	TGTGCCAGCAGCCCCCCCCCTGGCTACACCTTC	CASSPPPGYTF
-	TRBV5-1	TRBD1	TRBJ2-2	18	TGCGCCAGCAAGAACCCTTTCGGGACAGACTCGAACACCGGGGAGCTGTTTTTT	CASKNPFGTDSNTGELFF
-	TRBV7-9	TRBD2	TRBJ2-7	17	TGTGCCAGCAGCCCGTCGCGGGGGCTAGCGGGTGGCAACGAGCAGTACTTC	CASSPSRGLAGGNEQYF
-	TRBV7-2	TRBD2	TRBJ2-7	14	TGTGCCAGCAGCTTAGGGGGACTAGTGTGGGAGCAGTACTTC	CASSLGGLVWEQYF
once	TRBV2	-	TRBJ1-5	19	TGTGCCAGCAAGTTACAGGGAAAACAAAGACCCCTTAGCAATCAGCCCCAGCATTTT	CASKLQGKQRPLSNQPQHF
once	TRBV9	-	TRBJ1-2	15	TGTGCCAGCAGCCCTACTACAGGGTTCGACTATGGCTACACCTTC	CASSPTTGFDYGYTF
-	TRBV18	TRBD1	TRBJ1-5	17	TGTGCCAGCTCACCACGGACAGGGGGGCATGGCAATCAGCCCCAGCATTTT	CASSPRTGGHGNQPQHF
few	TRBV19	-	TRBJ1-2	12	TGTGCCAGTAGTATTTACGAGGGTGGCTACACCTTC	CASSIYEGGYTF
-	TRBV6-4	TRBD2	TRBJ2-1	15	TGTGCCAGCAGTGACGAAGCGGGAGGGAACAATGAGCAGCTCTTC	CASSDEAGGNNEQLF
-	TRBV5-1	TRBD1	TRBJ1-2	14	TGCGCCAGAAGCCCGCGGGACAGAAACTATAGCTACACCTTC	CARSPRDRNYSYTF
few	TRBV19	TRBD1	TRBJ1-2	14	TGTGCCAGTAGTACCGAGGGACAGGGATATGGCTACACCTTC	CASSTEGQGYGYTF
-	TRBV11-2	TRBD2	TRBJ2-1	15	TGTGCCAGCAGCTTAGGCGGGAGGTCCTACAATGAGCAGTTCTTC	CASSLGGRSYNEQFF
once	TRBV5-4	-	TRBJ2-1	16	TGTGCCAGCAGCGGATTTCAGGAGAGGTCCTACAATGAGCAGTTCTTC	CASSGFQERSYNEQFF
-	TRBV4-2	TRBD1	TRBJ1-3	12	TGTGCCAGCAGCCAAGGGACAGGACTAAAATATTTT	CASSQGTGLKYF
-	TRBV10-3	TRBD1	TRBJ1-1	16	TGTGCCATCAGTGAGTTCCAGGGGGCCTTGAACACTGAAGCTTTCTTT	CAISEFQGALNTEAFF
-	TRBV6-1	TRBD1	TRBJ1-5	13	TGTGCCATCAGTTTGGACAGGAATCAGCCCCAGCATTTT	CAISLDRNQPQHF
-	TRBV12-5	-	TRBJ1-2	13	TGTGCTAGTGGTTCCTCAAGAGGAGGGGGCTACACCTTC	CASGSSRGGGYTF
-	TRBV7-9	TRBD1	TRBJ2-7	14	TGTGCCAGCAGCAACGGACAGGGGGCCTACGAGCAGTACTTC	CASSNGQGAYEQYF
-	TRBV5-4	-	TRBJ2-6	18	TGTGCCAGCAGCTTGGATCTCATTGGGGAGGCTGGGGCCAACGTCCTGACTTTC	CASSLDLIGEAGANVLTF
-	TRBV30	-	TRBJ2-4	15	TGTGCCTGGAGCCTACTGGGACTAGCCAAAAACATTCAGTACTTC	CAWSLLGLAKNIQYF